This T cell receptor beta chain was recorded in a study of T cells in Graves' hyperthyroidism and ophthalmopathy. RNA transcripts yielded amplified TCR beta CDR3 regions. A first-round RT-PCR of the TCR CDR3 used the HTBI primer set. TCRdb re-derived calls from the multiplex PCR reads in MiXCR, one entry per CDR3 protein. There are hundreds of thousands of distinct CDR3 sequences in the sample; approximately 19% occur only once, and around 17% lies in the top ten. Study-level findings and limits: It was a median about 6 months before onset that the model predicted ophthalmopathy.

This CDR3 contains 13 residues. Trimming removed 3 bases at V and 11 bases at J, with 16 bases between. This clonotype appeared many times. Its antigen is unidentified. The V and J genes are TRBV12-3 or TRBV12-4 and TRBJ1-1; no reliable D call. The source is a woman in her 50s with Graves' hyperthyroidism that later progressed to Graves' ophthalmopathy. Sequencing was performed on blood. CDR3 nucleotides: TGTGCCAGCAGTTTCTCGGACTGGCAGGAGGCTTTCTTT. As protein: CASSFSDWQEAFF.